This record looks at one T cell receptor (beta chain) sequence and its context. This CDR3 spans 14 amino acids. CDR1 is PRHDT, CDR2 FYEKMQ, per germline (reference sequence). With 0 bases removed from V and 3 bases from J, the gap between germline ends came to 8 bases. The sample originates from a study of blood T cell repertoires in COVID-19. Study-wide context: The analysed material was cDNA or gDNA that came from T cells, B-cell-depleted T cells, or PBMCs.

Residents of about two dozen US areas, aged about 18 to 89 years, made up the participants. Participants were placed into cohorts based on the clinical history they reported. Symptom resolution, clearance, or two negative PCRs marked the recovered donors of Cohort 3. The assay was immunoSEQ multiplex PCR, and TCRdb's table has in-frame clones only and misses some. In the table there are approximately 400,000 clones, around 89% of which are singletons. The receptor's source is a woman under 30 who had recovered from COVID-19. The chain links TRBV13 to TRBJ1-1, with D possibly being TRBD1 (5 bases). Sequencing was carried out using PBMCs or T cells enriched from blood (not recorded which). The CDR3 DNA is TGTGCCAGCAGCTTAGGGCGGGGGTACACTGAAGCTTTCTTT. Translated, it gives CASSLGRGYTEAFF.